Listed below are T cell receptor beta chains from one sample, sequenced in a study of T cell clonotyping in hematopoietic cell transplantation. Generated by immunoSEQ multiplex PCR, the TCRdb table keeps only in-frame clones and is missing some. The sample has around 45,000 clones, roughly 80% seen once; the top ten hold about 5.4%. The sample here was peripheral blood mononuclear cells, taken before stem cell transplant. The receptors originated from a man aged 55 to 70 with myelodysplastic syndrome. Some clones in this sample may be carry-over from other donors' samples. The CDR3 runs from the conserved cysteine through the conserved F or W. The D gene is left open where the match is weak. Expanded clones get a size class; other rows say once, few or many, or leave the size out.

abundance: once
j_gene: TRBJ2-5
v_gene: TRBV7-2
d_gene: TRBD1
CDR3aa: CASSSPGTGQTQYF
CDR3nt: TGTGCCAGCAGCTCCCCCGGGACAGGGCAGACCCAGTACTTC

abundance: NA
j_gene: TRBJ2-1
v_gene: TRBV7-3
d_gene: NA
CDR3aa: CASSLRDRNEQFF
CDR3nt: TGTGCCAGCAGCTTAAGAGACCGCAATGAGCAGTTCTTC

abundance: NA
j_gene: TRBJ1-2
v_gene: TRBV9
d_gene: NA
CDR3aa: CASSVEALGYGYTF
CDR3nt: TGTGCCAGCAGCGTCGAGGCGCTCGGCTATGGCTACACCTTC

abundance: NA
j_gene: TRBJ2-3
v_gene: TRBV29-1
d_gene: TRBD1
CDR3aa: CSVTTGGFVSSTDTQYF
CDR3nt: TGCAGCGTTACGACAGGGGGCTTTGTTTCTAGCACAGATACGCAGTATTTT

abundance: once
j_gene: TRBJ2-1
v_gene: TRBV7-3
d_gene: TRBD1
CDR3aa: CASSPQAGQGNEQFF
CDR3nt: TGTGCCAGCAGCCCACAAGCGGGACAGGGGAATGAGCAGTTCTTC

abundance: NA
j_gene: TRBJ2-5
v_gene: TRBV18
d_gene: TRBD1
CDR3aa: CASSPAGGSETQYF
CDR3nt: TGTGCCAGCTCACCAGCAGGGGGCTCGGAGACCCAGTACTTC

abundance: NA
j_gene: TRBJ2-7
v_gene: TRBV7-8
d_gene: TRBD2
CDR3aa: CASSLGGLAGRKEQYF
CDR3nt: TGTGCCAGCAGCTTAGGGGGACTAGCGGGGAGGAAAGAGCAGTACTTC

abundance: NA
j_gene: TRBJ1-1
v_gene: TRBV5-1
d_gene: NA
CDR3aa: CASSLGPNTEAFF
CDR3nt: TGCGCCAGCAGCTTGGGACCAAACACTGAAGCTTTCTTT

abundance: NA
j_gene: TRBJ1-4
v_gene: TRBV5-4
d_gene: NA
CDR3aa: CASSLLGASNEKLFF
CDR3nt: TGTGCCAGCAGCTTGCTGGGGGCGTCTAATGAAAAACTGTTTTTT

abundance: NA
j_gene: TRBJ1-5
v_gene: TRBV15
d_gene: NA
CDR3aa: CATSRDQNQPQHF
CDR3nt: TGTGCCACCAGCAGAGACCAGAATCAGCCCCAGCATTTT

abundance: few
j_gene: TRBJ1-6
v_gene: TRBV19
d_gene: TRBD1
CDR3aa: CASSNGQGSSPLHF
CDR3nt: TGTGCCAGTAGTAACGGACAGGGTAGTTCACCCCTCCACTTT

abundance: NA
j_gene: TRBJ2-5
v_gene: TRBV11-2
d_gene: NA
CDR3aa: CASSNEETQYF
CDR3nt: TGTGCCAGCAGCAACGAAGAGACCCAGTACTTC

abundance: NA
j_gene: TRBJ1-1
v_gene: TRBV7-2
d_gene: NA
CDR3aa: CASSPQGFQGMNTEAFF
CDR3nt: TGTGCCAGCAGCCCTCAGGGCTTCCAGGGGATGAACACTGAAGCTTTCTTT

abundance: NA
j_gene: TRBJ2-5
v_gene: TRBV27
d_gene: TRBD1
CDR3aa: CASSLTETGGETQYF
CDR3nt: TGTGCCAGCAGTTTGACCGAGACAGGGGGGGAGACCCAGTACTTC

abundance: NA
j_gene: TRBJ1-5
v_gene: TRBV9
d_gene: TRBD1
CDR3aa: CASSPHSGQVGQPQHF
CDR3nt: TGTGCCAGCAGCCCCCACTCGGGACAGGTGGGGCAGCCCCAGCATTTT

abundance: NA
j_gene: TRBJ2-2
v_gene: TRBV6-4
d_gene: TRBD2
CDR3aa: CASAGTTTGELFF
CDR3nt: TGTGCCAGCGCCGGGACTACCACCGGGGAGCTGTTTTTT

abundance: NA
j_gene: TRBJ2-3
v_gene: TRBV7-8
d_gene: TRBD2
CDR3aa: CASSLGLAGDTQYF
CDR3nt: TGTGCCAGCAGCTTAGGACTAGCGGGGGATACGCAGTATTTT

abundance: NA
j_gene: TRBJ1-2
v_gene: TRBV7-2
d_gene: NA
CDR3aa: CASSLTEGLKYGYTF
CDR3nt: TGTGCCAGCAGCTTGACGGAGGGCCTTAAATATGGCTACACCTTC

abundance: NA
j_gene: TRBJ2-7
v_gene: TRBV5-5
d_gene: TRBD2
CDR3aa: CASSSHGGLAGNEQYF
CDR3nt: TGTGCCAGCAGCTCCCACGGGGGGCTAGCGGGGAACGAGCAGTACTTC

abundance: NA
j_gene: TRBJ1-6
v_gene: TRBV9
d_gene: NA
CDR3aa: CASSVQDSYNSPLHF
CDR3nt: TGTGCCAGCAGCGTTCAGGACTCCTATAATTCACCCCTCCACTTT

abundance: NA
j_gene: TRBJ2-7
v_gene: TRBV7-2
d_gene: NA
CDR3aa: CASSRPGSPYEQYF
CDR3nt: TGTGCCAGCAGCCGCCCGGGCAGCCCCTACGAGCAGTACTTC

abundance: few
j_gene: TRBJ1-5
v_gene: TRBV5-6
d_gene: NA
CDR3aa: CASSLWGQPQHF
CDR3nt: TGTGCCAGCAGCTTATGGGGGCAGCCCCAGCATTTT

abundance: NA
j_gene: TRBJ2-3
v_gene: TRBV5-4
d_gene: NA
CDR3aa: CASSLEGPSTDTQYF
CDR3nt: TGTGCCAGCAGCTTGGAGGGCCCCAGCACAGATACGCAGTATTTT

abundance: NA
j_gene: TRBJ2-7
v_gene: TRBV6-5
d_gene: TRBD2
CDR3aa: CASSLLAGYEQYF
CDR3nt: TGTGCCAGCAGCTTACTAGCGGGGTACGAGCAGTACTTC

abundance: NA
j_gene: TRBJ2-3
v_gene: TRBV25-1
d_gene: NA
CDR3aa: CASSEAGSTDTQYF
CDR3nt: TGTGCCAGCAGTGAGGCAGGGAGTACAGATACGCAGTATTTT

abundance: NA
j_gene: TRBJ2-2
v_gene: TRBV2
d_gene: NA
CDR3aa: CASSRESGVKTGELFF
CDR3nt: TGTGCCAGCAGTAGGGAGTCGGGGGTTAAGACCGGGGAGCTGTTTTTT

abundance: NA
j_gene: TRBJ2-6
v_gene: TRBV7-2
d_gene: NA
CDR3aa: CASSLAFFGANVLTF
CDR3nt: TGTGCCAGCAGCCTTGCCTTTTTTGGGGCCAACGTCCTGACTTTC

abundance: few
j_gene: TRBJ1-5
v_gene: TRBV7-9
d_gene: NA
CDR3aa: CASSLATENQPQHF
CDR3nt: TGTGCCAGCAGCTTAGCGACGGAGAATCAGCCCCAGCATTTT